These 22 T cell receptor beta chains share one sample of origin, sequenced in a study of shared clonotypes between healthy human individuals. Terminally differentiated effector memory CD45RA+ cells were left out of the naive CD8 fraction, which was CD45RO-negative and positively selected for CCR7. This table comes from immunoSEQ multiplex PCR, and its TCRdb copy is limited to in-frame clones, with some not included. This sample has some 2,000,000 clones; 85% to 95% occur once, and the top ten carry about 1.1%. Sequencing was performed on naive CD8+ T cells sorted from blood. The receptors derive from a man between 18 and 35 years old in good health.

About this clone: This may come from a read error, since a much larger clone is one base off. Other DNA sequences of this sample code for an identical CDR3. The chain carries TRBV5-6 and TRBJ1-1, with D tentatively TRBD1 (6 bases). Germline V gene data show CDR1 as SGHDT and CDR2 as YYEEEE. The CDR3 is 13 amino acids. With 0 bases removed from V and 5 bases from J, the gap between germline ends came to 8 bases. The CDR3 reads CASSLGGGTEAFF. The CDR3 nucleotides read TGTGCCAGCAGCTTGGGAGGGGGAACTGAAGCTTTCTTT.

The rearrangement joins TRBV27 to TRBJ2-7, with D maybe TRBD2 (6 bases). CDR3 size: 18 residues. Per the germline V gene, CDR1 is MNHEY and CDR2 is SMNVEV (reference sequence). The ends were cut back, 1 base at V and 2 bases at J, with 21 bases in the middle. CDR3 DNA sequence: TGTGCCAGCAGTTTATTTTCCCAGGCTGAGGAGGGGACCTACGAGCAGTACTTC. Protein: CASSLFSQAEEGTYEQYF.

This clone was detected once. Distinct nucleotide sequences in the sample also encode this CDR3. V is TRBV6-5 and J is TRBJ2-7; D is ambiguous. V was pared by 2 bases and J by 1 base, with 6 bases between. This CDR3 has 13 residues. Germline loops: CDR1 MNHEY, CDR2 SVGAGI. In DNA, the CDR3 is TGTGCCAGCAGTTACCGTAGTTCCTACGAGCAGTACTTC. Translating it yields CASSYRSSYEQYF.

The gene calls are TRBV30 and TRBJ2-7; D is unclear. V was trimmed by 0 bases and J by 0 bases, leaving 6 bases between them. This CDR3 has 13 residues. From germline, CDR1 is GTSNPN and CDR2 SVGIG (reference sequence). CDR3 DNA: TGTGCCTGGAGTGTATGGCACTCCTACGAGCAGTACTTC. Translating it yields CAWSVWHSYEQYF.

This chain connects TRBV7-6 to TRBJ2-1, with D possibly being TRBD2 (5 bases). Germline CDR1 SGHVS, CDR2 FNYEAQ. V lost 5 bases, J lost 9 bases, and 11 bases lay in between. This CDR3 has 12 residues. CDR3 bases: TGTGCCAGCAGCAACTCTGGACTTGAGCAGTTCTTC. Its protein product is CASSNSGLEQFF.

J is TRBJ1-2 and V is TRBV2; TRBD1 matches 8 bases. This CDR3 is 17 amino acids long. The junction had 13 bases not matched to a gene; V was cut back by 0 bases and J by 7 bases. Germline CDR1 is SNHLY and CDR2 is FYNNEI. The CDR3 bases are TGTGCCAGCAGTGAAGCGTCAGGGATTCAGGGGGCGGGTGGCTACACCTTC. Amino acids: CASSEASGIQGAGGYTF. The full variable domain, completed using reference TRBV2 and TRBJ1-2, is EPEVTQTPSHQVTQMGQEVILRCVPISNHLYFYWYRQILGQKVEFLVSFYNNEISEKSEIFDDQFSVERPDGSNFTLKIRSTKLEDSAMYFCASSEASGIQGAGGYTFGSGTRLTVV.

This clone came up once. V usage is TRBV5-1 and J usage is TRBJ2-7; no reliable D call. The CDR3 contains 11 residues. Between the trimmed V and J ends, which lost 8 bases and 7 bases, there was a span of 13 bases. Germline values: CDR1 SGHRS, CDR2 YFSETQ. CDR3 sequence (DNA): TGCGCCAGTACTATTGGGTTGGAGCAGTACTTC. Protein product: CASTIGLEQYF.

This chain uses TRBV2 with TRBJ2-5, with D perhaps TRBD1 or TRBD2 (6 bases each). The CDR3 runs 13 residues. V was cut by 11 bases and J by 0 bases, with 13 bases left in between. Germline V gives CDR1 SNHLY, CDR2 FYNNEI. Here the CDR3 DNA reads TGTGCCGGAGGAGGGGGGTACCAAGAGACCCAGTACTTC. Translated: CAGGGGYQETQYF. Full variable domain (missing parts from reference TRBV2 and TRBJ2-5): EPEVTQTPSHQVTQMGQEVILRCVPISNHLYFYWYRQILGQKVEFLVSFYNNEISEKSEIFDDQFSVERPDGSNFTLKIRSTKLEDSAMYFCAGGGGYQETQYFGPGTRLLVL.

The chain links TRBV10-3 to TRBJ2-1, with 8 bases that match TRBD2. From germline, CDR1 is ENHRY and CDR2 SYGVKD. This CDR3 is built from 14 residues. The junction had 4 bases not matched to a gene; V was cut back by 2 bases and J by 7 bases. The CDR3 nucleotides read TGTGCCATCAGTGAGCCGGGACTAGAGAATGAGCAGTTCTTC. Its protein product is CAISEPGLENEQFF.

On this clone: This CDR3 is also generated by other DNA sequences in the sample. V usage is TRBV4-1 and J usage is TRBJ2-2, with D unclear. V dropped 6 bases and J dropped 2 bases, with 1 base sitting between them. CDR3 length: 11 amino acids. CDR1 is MGHRA and CDR2 is YSYEKL in the germline V gene. CDR3 DNA sequence: TGCGCCAGCAGTAACACCGGGGAGCTGTTTTTT. Residues: CASSNTGELFF.

This chain connects TRBV4-1 to TRBJ2-1, with D maybe TRBD1 (7 bases). V was cut by 4 bases and J by 8 bases, with 18 bases left in between. CDR1 MGHRA and CDR2 YSYEKL come from the germline V gene. This CDR3 has 15 residues. For the CDR3, the DNA is TGCGCCAGCAGCCTCGGCGGGACAGCTGGGGATGAGCAGTTCTTC. It codes for CASSLGGTAGDEQFF.

This chain connects TRBV4-1 to TRBJ2-7; weak D call: TRBD2 (6 bases). This CDR3 comprises 15 residues. The germline CDR1 and CDR2 sequences are MGHRA and YSYEKL. V lost 3 bases and J lost 5, with 17 bases in between. CDR3 region: CASSHPLGRGNEQYF. DNA for the CDR3: TGCGCCAGCAGCCATCCCCTCGGGCGGGGAAACGAGCAGTACTTC.

In its sample, this clone was seen a few times. The genes are TRBV2 and TRBJ1-4; 8 bases match TRBD1. The CDR3 is made up of 14 amino acids. With V trimmed by 6 bases and J by 2 bases, 2 bases remained unmatched. The germline gives CDR1 SNHLY, CDR2 FYNNEI. The CDR3 here is CASRRTGTNEKLFF. The CDR3 DNA reads as TGTGCCAGCAGGCGGACAGGGACTAATGAAAAACTGTTTTTT.

CDR3 amino acids: CASSLGVRGYNEQFF. For the CDR3, the DNA is TGTGCCAGCAGCTTAGGGGTCAGGGGATACAATGAGCAGTTCTTC. The V and J genes are TRBV13 and TRBJ2-1, with TRBD1 as a possible D gene (6 bases). The V gene lost 0 bases and the J gene lost 4 bases, with 10 bases spanning the gap. Germline V gene sequence: CDR1 PRHDT, CDR2 FYEKMQ (reference sequence). This CDR3 has 15 amino acids.

The V gene is TRBV6-6, the J gene TRBJ1-1, with a weak D call TRBD1 (6 bases). This CDR3 has 14 amino acids. V was clipped by 5 bases and J by 3 bases, with 13 bases between them. Germline V lookup: CDR1 MNHNY, CDR2 SVGAGI (reference sequence). This CDR3 is CASSITGGHTEAFF. In nucleotides, the CDR3 is TGTGCCAGCAGTATAACGGGGGGGCACACTGAAGCTTTCTTT.

The chain carries TRBV29-1 and TRBJ2-7; the D gene is possibly TRBD1 (5 bases). Trimming removed 2 bases at V and 0 bases at J, with 8 bases between. This CDR3 has 13 amino acids. Germline loops: CDR1 SQVTM, CDR2 ANQGSEA. The CDR3 is CSVESDISYEQYF. CDR3 in DNA: TGCAGCGTTGAATCGGACATCTCCTACGAGCAGTACTTC.

The chain recombines TRBV9 with TRBJ2-1, with 10 bases matching TRBD2. Germline lookup yields CDR1 SGDLS and CDR2 YYNGEE. V lost 0 bases to trimming and J lost 8 bases; unmatched junction nucleotides: 8. The CDR3 has 16 amino acids. CDR3 in amino acids: CASSVGTSGYLHEQFF. The CDR3, as DNA: TGTGCCAGCAGCGTAGGGACTAGCGGTTATCTTCATGAGCAGTTCTTC.

Regarding this clone: Other DNA sequences within the sample encode an identical CDR3. The rearrangement joins TRBV9 to TRBJ2-7; D tentatively fits TRBD1 or TRBD2 (6 bases each). There are 15 residues in the CDR3. The germline V gene has CDR1 SGDLS and CDR2 YYNGEE. Trimming shortened V by 0 bases and J by 2 bases, and 12 bases separated the two germline ends. DNA of the CDR3: TGTGCCAGCAGCGTAGGAGGGGGGACGACCTACGAGCAGTACTTC. Translation: CASSVGGGTTYEQYF.

CDR3 residues: CASSIVSGGDQYF. CDR3 nucleotides: TGTGCCAGTAGTATAGTCTCTGGTGGGGATCAGTACTTC. The chain recombines TRBV19 with TRBJ2-4; D unclear. This CDR3 is built from 13 residues. The V and J ends lost 1 base and 12 bases respectively, with 13 bases between them. Germline CDR1 is LNHDA and CDR2 is SQIVND (reference sequence).

The CDR3 protein is CASSFTGESGEQYF. The CDR3 DNA reads as TGTGCCAGCAGTTTCACCGGGGAATCCGGCGAGCAGTACTTC. The chain uses TRBV28 and TRBJ2-7; D perhaps matches TRBD2 (5 bases). The germline V and J ends were trimmed by 3 bases and 6 bases, with 15 bases remaining between them. Germline values: CDR1 MDHEN, CDR2 SYDVKM. This CDR3 has 14 amino acids.

This clone has only one observation. The chain employs TRBV2 and TRBJ1-2, with a weak D call TRBD1 (5 bases). Germline loops: CDR1 SNHLY, CDR2 FYNNEI. V was shortened by 8 bases and J by 4 bases, with 17 bases between the two germline ends. The CDR3 loop spans 14 amino acids. The CDR3 nucleotides read TGTGCCAGCGAAGTGGGGGAGCTTGGCTATGGCTACACCTTC. Protein: CASEVGELGYGYTF. Complete variable domain (other parts from reference TRBV2 and TRBJ1-2): EPEVTQTPSHQVTQMGQEVILRCVPISNHLYFYWYRQILGQKVEFLVSFYNNEISEKSEIFDDQFSVERPDGSNFTLKIRSTKLEDSAMYFCASEVGELGYGYTFGSGTRLTVV.

The rearrangement links TRBV28 to TRBJ2-7; D gene ambiguous. The V end lost 4 bases, the J end lost 4 bases, and 20 bases lay between the germline ends. Germline-derived CDR1 and CDR2 are MDHEN and SYDVKM. The CDR3 is made up of 16 amino acids. The CDR3 DNA is TGTGCCAGCAGTTCCCCAGGACCAACCTTTCCTTACGAGCAGTACTTC. Translating it yields CASSSPGPTFPYEQYF.